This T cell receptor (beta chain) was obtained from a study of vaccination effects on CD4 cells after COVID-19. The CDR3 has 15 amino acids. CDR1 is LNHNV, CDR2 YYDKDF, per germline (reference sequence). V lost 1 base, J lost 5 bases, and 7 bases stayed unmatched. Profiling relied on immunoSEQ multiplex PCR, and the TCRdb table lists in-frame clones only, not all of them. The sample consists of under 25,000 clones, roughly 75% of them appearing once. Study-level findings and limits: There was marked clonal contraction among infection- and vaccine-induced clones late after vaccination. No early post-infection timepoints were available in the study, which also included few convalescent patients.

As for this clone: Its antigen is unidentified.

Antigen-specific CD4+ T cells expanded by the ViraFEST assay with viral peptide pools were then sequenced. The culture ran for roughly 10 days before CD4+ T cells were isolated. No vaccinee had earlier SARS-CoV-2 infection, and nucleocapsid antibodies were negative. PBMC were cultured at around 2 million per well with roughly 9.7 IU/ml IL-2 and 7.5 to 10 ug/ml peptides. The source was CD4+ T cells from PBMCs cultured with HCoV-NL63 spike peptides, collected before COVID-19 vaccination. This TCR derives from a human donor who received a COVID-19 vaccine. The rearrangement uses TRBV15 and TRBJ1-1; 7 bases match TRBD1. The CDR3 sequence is CATSRVNPGGTEAFF. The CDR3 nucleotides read TGTGCCACCAGCAGAGTAAACCCAGGGGGAACTGAAGCTTTCTTT. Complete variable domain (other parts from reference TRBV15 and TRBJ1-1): DAMVIQNPRYQVTQFGKPVTLSCSQTLNHNVMYWYQQKSSQAPKLLFHYYDKDFNNEADTPDNFQSRRPNTSFCFLDIRSPGLGDTAMYLCATSRVNPGGTEAFFGQGTRLTVV.